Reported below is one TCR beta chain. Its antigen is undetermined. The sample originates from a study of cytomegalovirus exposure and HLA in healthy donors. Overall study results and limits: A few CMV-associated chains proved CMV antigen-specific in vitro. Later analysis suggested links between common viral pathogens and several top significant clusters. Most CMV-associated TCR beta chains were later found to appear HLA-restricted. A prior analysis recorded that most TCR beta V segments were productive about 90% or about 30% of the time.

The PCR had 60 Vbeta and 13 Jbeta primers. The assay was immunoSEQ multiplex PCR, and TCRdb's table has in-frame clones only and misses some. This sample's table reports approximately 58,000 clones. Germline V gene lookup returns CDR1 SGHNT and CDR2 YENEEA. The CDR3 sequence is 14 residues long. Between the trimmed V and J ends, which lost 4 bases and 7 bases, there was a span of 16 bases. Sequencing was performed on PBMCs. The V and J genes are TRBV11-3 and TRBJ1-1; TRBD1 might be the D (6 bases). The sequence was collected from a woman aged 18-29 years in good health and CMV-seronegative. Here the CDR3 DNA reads TGTGCCAGCAGCTGGTCTTCGGACAGCGGTGAAGCTTTCTTT. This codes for CASSWSSDSGEAFF. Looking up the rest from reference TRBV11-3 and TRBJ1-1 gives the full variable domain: EAGVVQSPRYKIIEKKQPVAFWCNPISGHNTLYWYLQNLGQGPELLIRYENEEAVDDSQLPKDRFSAERLKGVDSTLKIQPAELGDSAVYLCASSWSSDSGEAFFGQGTRLTVV.